Listed here are 9 T cell receptor beta chains from one sample, sequenced in a study of OX40 agonist ivuxolimab in advanced cancers. The method behind the library was the immunoSEQ multiplex PCR assay. Here the immuneACCESS table is served through TCRdb, limited to in-frame sequences with V and J called. Missing clones are a known gap in these copies; in checked studies unresolved V genes cover under half, and the rest lacks a known reason. The sample table records fewer than 70,000 clones; under 95% of these occur just once. The top ten clones comprise 11% to 15% of the sample. The starting material was CD4+ or CD8+ T cells sorted from blood, obtained in a trial of the OX40 agonist ivuxolimab. The origin of the receptors is an adult with an advanced solid tumor such as melanoma, head and neck, liver or kidney cancer.

The chain carries TRBV5-8 and TRBJ1-2; no clear D gene. Looked up from germline, CDR1 is SGHTS and CDR2 is YDEGEE. V shed 1 base and J shed 6 bases, with 13 bases lying between them. This CDR3 is 14 amino acids long. The CDR3 DNA is TGTGCCAGCAGCTTGCCCGGGATCCAAAATGGCTACACCTTC. Amino acids: CASSLPGIQNGYTF.

This chain links TRBV6-5 with TRBJ2-1; 12 positions agree with TRBD1. CDR3 length: 16 amino acids. Germline values: CDR1 MNHEY, CDR2 SVGAGI. The V segment lost 4 bases and the J segment 7 bases; nucleotides outside the gene matches: 8. DNA of the CDR3: TGTGCCAGCAGTTCCCGGGACAGGGGGCCGGGGAATGAGCAGTTCTTC. This codes for CASSSRDRGPGNEQFF.

The rearrangement joins TRBV2 to TRBJ1-1; D is undetermined. Germline V gene data show CDR1 as SNHLY and CDR2 as FYNNEI. V lost 7 bases and J 1 base, leaving 4 bases between the germline ends. CDR3 length: 11 residues. The CDR3 is CASTRNTEAFF. CDR3 coding DNA: TGTGCCAGCACCCGGAACACTGAAGCTTTCTTT.

This clone has only one observation. V and J are TRBV7-2 and TRBJ2-6, with a tentative D call TRBD1 (5 bases). CDR3 length: 15 amino acids. The V end lost 6 bases, the J end lost 2 bases, and 11 bases lay between the germline ends. Germline V gene sequence: CDR1 SGHTA, CDR2 FQGNSA. For the CDR3, the DNA is TGTGCCAGCAGGCCTCAGGGTGCTGGGGCCAACGTCCTGACTTTC. This codes for CASRPQGAGANVLTF.

The chain is built from TRBV28 and TRBJ2-1, with 14 bases lining up with TRBD2. CDR3 length: 15 amino acids. The germline gives CDR1 MDHEN, CDR2 SYDVKM. Unmatched junction bases numbered 2, after V lost 3 bases and J lost 7 bases. This CDR3 reads CASSFGLAGGNEQFF. The DNA for the CDR3 is TGTGCCAGCAGTTTCGGACTAGCGGGAGGTAATGAGCAGTTCTTC.

The chain is built from TRBV5-1 and TRBJ1-5, with D perhaps TRBD1 (6 bases). The length of the CDR3 is 15 residues. Trimming took off 5 bases at V and 4 bases at J, with 16 bases between the two ends. Germline V gene sequence: CDR1 SGHRS, CDR2 YFSETQ. This CDR3 is CASSLEGGSNQPQHF. CDR3 bases: TGCGCCAGCAGTTTAGAAGGGGGATCGAATCAGCCCCAGCATTTT.

This clone was seen a single time. This chain connects TRBV7-8 to TRBJ1-3, with D uncertain. V shed 5 bases and J shed 0 bases, with 11 bases lying between them. The germline CDR1 and CDR2 sequences are SGHVS and FQNEAQ. The CDR3 contains 15 residues. CDR3 in amino acids: CASSPPGLSGNTIYF. CDR3 nucleotides: TGTGCCAGCAGCCCCCCCGGGCTCTCTGGAAACACCATATATTTT.

The rearrangement uses TRBV5-1 and TRBJ2-7; 16 nucleotides align to TRBD2. Germline loops: CDR1 SGHRS, CDR2 YFSETQ. This CDR3 region has 16 residues. The junction had 7 bases not matched to a gene; V was cut back by 4 bases and J by 6 bases. CDR3 bases: TGCGCCAGCAGCCCCCAGGGACTAGCGGGAGGGGTCGAGCAGTACTTC. Residues: CASSPQGLAGGVEQYF.

J is TRBJ1-1 and V is TRBV5-1; D gene unclear. V was pared by 2 bases and J by 0 bases, with 8 bases between. This CDR3 contains 14 residues. The germline V gene has CDR1 SGHRS and CDR2 YFSETQ. The CDR3 nucleotides read TGCGCCAGCAGCTTTGATTCGATGAACACTGAAGCTTTCTTT. Translated: CASSFDSMNTEAFF.